Each of the 26 T cell receptor beta chains below was sequenced from the same sample in a study of blood T cell repertoires in COVID-19. Method: immunoSEQ multiplex PCR; TCRdb's copy keeps in-frame clones and lacks some. The sample lists about 240,000 clones, about 79% occurring once. The sequencing sample was made of peripheral blood. The receptor source for this set is a woman older than 75 with acute or convalescent COVID-19.

The CDR3 loop is CASSQRRVTEAFF. The CDR3, as DNA: TGTGCCAGCAGCCAACGCAGGGTCACTGAAGCTTTCTTT. The genes are TRBV3-1 (or the pseudogene TRBV3-2) and TRBJ1-1; D might be TRBD1 (5 bases). The V end was cut by 2 bases, the J end by 4 bases, with 8 bases between. Germline V gene lookup returns CDR1 LGHDT and CDR2 YNNKEL (reference sequence). CDR3 length equals 13 residues.

The V call is TRBV19, the J call TRBJ2-5, with TRBD2 matching over 9 bases. Per germline, CDR1 LNHDA and CDR2 SQIVND (reference sequence). V trimming: 3 bases; J trimming: 2 bases; junction bases outside the gene matches: 7. The CDR3 runs 16 residues. This CDR3 reads CASSIRTSAGQETQYF. The CDR3 DNA follows: TGTGCCAGTAGTATCAGGACTAGCGCAGGTCAAGAGACCCAGTACTTC.

The rearrangement links TRBV27 to TRBJ2-3; possibly TRBD1 for D (5 bases). CDR1 is MNHEY and CDR2 is SMNVEV in the germline V gene (reference sequence). This CDR3 spans 14 amino acids. Trimming pared 1 base from V and 3 bases from J, leaving 8 bases between. The CDR3 DNA reads as TGTGCCAGCAGTTTATTAGGGGCAACAGATACGCAGTATTTT. This encodes CASSLLGATDTQYF.

The chain joins TRBV28 to TRBJ1-2; D gene ambiguous. Between the trimmed V and J ends, which lost 6 bases and 7 bases, there was a span of 12 bases. This CDR3 contains 12 residues. Germline loops: CDR1 MDHEN, CDR2 SYDVKM. The CDR3 reads CASREPMTGYTF. CDR3 bases: TGTGCCAGCAGGGAGCCTATGACTGGCTACACCTTC.

V is TRBV15 and J is TRBJ2-5; TRBD1 might be the D (5 bases). The CDR3 sequence is 15 residues long. The germline gives CDR1 LNHNV, CDR2 YYDKDF (reference sequence). V was shortened by 2 bases and J by 5 bases, with 15 bases between the two germline ends. The CDR3 loop reads CATSRSQGLGETQYF. The DNA of the CDR3 is TGTGCCACCAGCAGATCCCAGGGCCTTGGCGAGACCCAGTACTTC.

This clone was detected once. The chain employs TRBV30 and TRBJ1-6, with 7 bases that match TRBD1. V gave up 1 base and J gave up 8 bases; unmatched junction bases: 5. CDR1 is GTSNPN and CDR2 is SVGIG in the germline V gene (reference sequence). The CDR3 length is 14 residues. The CDR3 DNA reads as TGTGCCTGGAGTGAGGGACAGTCCGATTCACCCCTCCACTTT. The encoded protein is CAWSEGQSDSPLHF. The variable domain in full, with the rest retrieved from reference TRBV30 and TRBJ1-6, is SQTIHQWPATLVQPVGSPLSLECTVEGTSNPNLYWYRQAAGRGLQLLFYSVGIGQISSEVPQNLSASRPQDRQFILSSKKLLLSDSGFYLCAWSEGQSDSPLHFGNGTRLTVT.

This clone has a single count. V and J are TRBV6-4 and TRBJ1-2; D may be TRBD1 (5 bases). Germline assignment: CDR1 MRHNA and CDR2 SNTAGT. Trimming stripped 0 bases from V and 9 bases from J, with 14 bases between. The CDR3 is 14 residues long. The CDR3 is CASSDSSLAGSYTF. The CDR3 coding sequence is TGTGCCAGCAGTGACTCGAGTTTGGCAGGGAGCTACACCTTC.

This rearrangement joins TRBV15 to TRBJ2-5; TRBD1 matches 8 bases. The CDR3 is 18 residues long. The ends lost 2 bases at V and 4 bases at J; junction bases unmatched: 15. The germline CDR1 and CDR2 sequences are LNHNV and YYDKDF (reference sequence). CDR3 loop: CATSRNLVGTGPPETQYF. CDR3 DNA sequence: TGTGCCACCAGCAGAAATCTCGTCGGGACAGGACCCCCAGAGACCCAGTACTTC. The variable domain in full, with the rest retrieved from reference TRBV15 and TRBJ2-5, is DAMVIQNPRYQVTQFGKPVTLSCSQTLNHNVMYWYQQKSSQAPKLLFHYYDKDFNNEADTPDNFQSRRPNTSFCFLDIRSPGLGDTAMYLCATSRNLVGTGPPETQYFGPGTRLLVL.

This rearrangement joins TRBV30 to TRBJ1-4, with 9 nucleotides matching TRBD1. Per germline, CDR1 GTSNPN and CDR2 SVGIG (reference sequence). J was trimmed by 8 bases and V by 4 bases; bases with no gene match: 11. The CDR3 sequence is 15 residues long. CDR3 bases: TGTGCCTGGACCAAAAGACAGGGGGGTGAGGAAAAACTGTTTTTT. This translates into CAWTKRQGGEEKLFF.

The chain couples TRBV28 to TRBJ1-5, with D uncertain. The V end was cut by 7 bases, the J end by 3 bases, with 10 bases between. Germline V gene data show CDR1 as MDHEN and CDR2 as SYDVKM. CDR3 length: 13 residues. The CDR3 loop is CASTPGPNQPQHF. The CDR3, as DNA: TGTGCCAGCACCCCAGGCCCCAATCAGCCCCAGCATTTT.

The chain recombines TRBV6-5 with TRBJ1-5; 7 positions agree with TRBD1. The germline V gene has CDR1 MNHEY and CDR2 SVGAGI. This CDR3 spans 14 amino acids. Trimming at V came to 7 bases and at J to 0 bases, leaving 3 bases not matched to a gene. CDR3 DNA: TGTGCCAGCACCAGGGGGGTTAGCAATCAGCCCCAGCATTTT. Its translation is CASTRGVSNQPQHF.

The CDR3 nucleotides are TGTGCCAGCAGTCGAGGACTAGCGGGGAGCCCGCCCGGGGCCCAGTACTTC. Translation gives CASSRGLAGSPPGAQYF. The chain uses TRBV3-1 (or the pseudogene TRBV3-2) and TRBJ2-5; 12 bases map to TRBD2. Unmatched junction bases numbered 17, after V lost 6 bases and J lost 9 bases. There are 17 residues in the CDR3. Germline CDR1 is LGHDT and CDR2 is YNNKEL (reference sequence).

The J gene is TRBJ2-6, the V gene TRBV7-9; TRBD1 matches at 8 bases. Per germline, CDR1 SEHNR and CDR2 FQNEAQ (reference sequence). Trimming took 5 bases from V and 1 from J; bases not matched to a gene: 4. The CDR3 spans 16 residues. The CDR3: CASSARQGSGANVLTF. The CDR3 DNA reads as TGTGCCAGCAGCGCTCGACAGGGGTCTGGGGCCAACGTCCTGACTTTC.

V and J are TRBV6-5 and TRBJ2-7; 10 bases are a match to TRBD1. The CDR3 contains 12 residues. From germline, CDR1 is MNHEY and CDR2 SVGAGI. Trimming at V came to 10 bases and at J to 5 bases, leaving 5 bases not matched to a gene. CDR3 sequence reads: CATRQGADEQYF. Here the CDR3 DNA reads TGTGCCACCAGACAGGGGGCCGACGAGCAGTACTTC.

The J gene is TRBJ2-4, the V gene TRBV7-2, with a weak D call TRBD2 (6 bases). Trimming cost V 5 bases and J 0 bases, with 11 bases left between them. CDR1 SGHTA and CDR2 FQGNSA come from the germline V gene. The CDR3 sequence is 15 residues long. The CDR3 nucleotides read TGTGCCAGCAGCAGCCCGGGGGTAGCCAAAAACATTCAGTACTTC. It codes for CASSSPGVAKNIQYF.

The chain carries TRBV27 and TRBJ2-7; 7 positions match TRBD2. Trimming took 4 bases from V and 4 from J; bases not matched to a gene: 10. Germline V lookup: CDR1 MNHEY, CDR2 SMNVEV (reference sequence). The CDR3 runs to 15 residues. The CDR3 nucleotides are TGTGCCAGCAGTTGGACGGGGGAGGGCTCTTACGAGCAGTACTTC. This gives the protein CASSWTGEGSYEQYF.

This rearrangement joins TRBV4-2 to TRBJ1-5; 7 bases are a match to TRBD1. In germline, CDR1 is LGHNA, CDR2 YNFKEQ. The CDR3 covers 17 residues. The J segment lost 5 bases and the V segment lost 0 bases, leaving 10 bases of the junction unmatched. CDR3 residues: CASSQDWATGADQPQHF. Written as DNA, the CDR3 is TGTGCCAGCAGCCAAGATTGGGCCACAGGGGCAGATCAGCCCCAGCATTTT.

The chain recombines TRBV18 with TRBJ1-5; D remains ambiguous. The CDR3 covers 16 residues. The V end was cut by 3 bases, the J end by 3 bases, with 15 bases between. CDR1 is KGHSH, CDR2 LQKENI, per germline. In DNA, the CDR3 is TGTGCCAGCTCACCGCGTGAGGGTGGATACAATCAGCCCCAGCATTTT. It yields the protein CASSPREGGYNQPQHF.

The rearrangement uses TRBV18 and TRBJ2-2; TRBD2 aligns across 8 bases. The germline V gene has CDR1 KGHSH and CDR2 LQKENI. The V segment lost 0 bases and the J segment 6 bases; nucleotides outside the gene matches: 9. CDR3 size: 17 residues. The CDR3 loop reads CASSPPTGSGGAGELFF. In DNA, the CDR3 is TGTGCCAGCTCACCACCGACGGGAAGCGGGGGCGCCGGGGAGCTGTTTTTT.

The genes are TRBV7-9 and TRBJ1-4, with a tentative D call TRBD1 (6 bases). The germline V and J ends were trimmed by 6 bases and 2 bases, with 10 bases remaining between them. The CDR3 extends over 14 amino acids. Germline lookup yields CDR1 SEHNR and CDR2 FQNEAQ (reference sequence). CDR3 protein: CASRAGATNEKLFF. The CDR3 DNA reads TGTGCCAGCAGGGCAGGGGCTACTAATGAAAAACTGTTTTTT.

The chain has TRBV5-4 and TRBJ1-1, with TRBD1 identical over 8 bases. V was clipped by 0 bases and J by 5 bases; unmatched bases: 3. Germline CDR1 reads SGHNT; CDR2 reads YYREEE (reference sequence). This CDR3 region has 14 residues. Here the CDR3 DNA reads TGTGCCAGCAGCTTGGGGACAGGGCTGACTGAAGCTTTCTTT. Its protein product is CASSLGTGLTEAFF.

The rearrangement joins TRBV19 to TRBJ2-1; TRBD2 matches 10 bases. This CDR3 has 16 residues. V dropped 7 bases and J dropped 2; count of bases not matched to a gene: 8. Looked up from germline, CDR1 is LNHDA and CDR2 is SQIVND (reference sequence). The CDR3 is CASTSGGAGPYNEQFF. In DNA, the CDR3 is TGTGCCAGTACAAGCGGGGGGGCCGGTCCCTACAATGAGCAGTTCTTC.

Only a few counts were recorded for this clone. The V call is TRBV3-1 (or the pseudogene TRBV3-2), the J call TRBJ1-1; tentative D call: TRBD1 (5 bases). The ends were cut back, 2 bases at V and 3 bases at J, with 16 bases in the middle. The CDR3 spans 16 residues. Looked up from germline, CDR1 is LGHDT and CDR2 is YNNKEL (reference sequence). The CDR3 here is CASSQKLVVGDTEAFF. CDR3 DNA: TGTGCCAGCAGCCAAAAGTTGGTGGTAGGGGACACTGAAGCTTTCTTT.

The gene calls are TRBV28 and TRBJ2-1; 8 bases are shared with TRBD1. After removal of 7 bases from V and 5 bases from J, the junction contained 13 bases not matched to a gene. The germline gives CDR1 MDHEN, CDR2 SYDVKM. This CDR3 region has 16 residues. The CDR3: CASNPVRQGSNNEQFF. The CDR3 nucleotides are TGTGCCAGCAATCCTGTGAGACAGGGGAGTAACAATGAGCAGTTCTTC.

The gene calls are TRBV28 and TRBJ1-5; D call uncertain. Trimming left V 3 bases short and J 2 bases short, with 11 bases between. In germline, CDR1 is MDHEN, CDR2 SYDVKM. This CDR3 has 15 amino acids. CDR3 in DNA: TGTGCCAGCAGTTTGGTCAGTGTTCGCAATCAGCCCCAGCATTTT. This sequence encodes CASSLVSVRNQPQHF.

In its sample, this clone was seen a few times. The CDR3 sequence is CASSPGGPGETQYF. The CDR3 nucleotides read TGTGCCAGCTCCCCGGGGGGGCCGGGGGAGACCCAGTACTTC. The genes are TRBV28 and TRBJ2-5; 8 positions match TRBD2. This CDR3 comprises 14 residues. Germline V lookup: CDR1 MDHEN, CDR2 SYDVKM. V was clipped by 8 bases and J by 5 bases; unmatched bases: 10.